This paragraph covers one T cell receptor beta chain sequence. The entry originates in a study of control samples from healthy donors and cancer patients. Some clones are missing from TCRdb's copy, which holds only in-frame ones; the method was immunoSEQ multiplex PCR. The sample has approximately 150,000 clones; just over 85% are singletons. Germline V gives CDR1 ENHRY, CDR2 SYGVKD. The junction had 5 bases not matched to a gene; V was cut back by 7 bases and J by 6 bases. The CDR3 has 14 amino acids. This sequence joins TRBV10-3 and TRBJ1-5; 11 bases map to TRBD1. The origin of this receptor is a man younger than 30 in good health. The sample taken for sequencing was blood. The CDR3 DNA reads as TGTGCCATCAAATCCGGGACAGGGGGTCAGCCCCAGCATTTT. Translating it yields CAIKSGTGGQPQHF.